The clone carrying this T cell receptor (beta chain) was found once. Its target is unknown. This sample is drawn from a study of cytomegalovirus exposure and HLA in healthy donors. The overall study: Researchers found that roughly 81% of fewer than 450 genotyped donors fell within the Caucasian-associated ancestry cluster.

Between the trimmed V and J ends, which lost 4 bases and 1 base, there was a span of 13 bases. CDR3 length equals 14 residues. The V gene's germline CDR1 is GTSNPN and CDR2 SVGIG (reference sequence). PCR amplification relied on 60 Vbeta primers (plus 13 Jbeta primers). Sequencing was performed with immunoSEQ multiplex PCR; in TCRdb, only in-frame clones are kept and a portion is missing. This table has roughly 260,000 clones, approximately 84% appearing once. The study, taken as a whole, reports: Follow-up analysis found HLA locus-dependent TCR association rates, highest for DRB1 and lowest for HLA-C. Excluded were some V segments that proved indistinguishable, including TRBV6-2 and TRBV6-3. Cytomegalovirus status was reportedly diagnosed by the classifier with high sensitivity and specificity.

This TCR was sampled from a woman in her thirties or forties in good health and CMV-seropositive. The sequencing input was PBMCs. This chain links TRBV30 with TRBJ1-2; D unresolved. As DNA, the CDR3 is TGTGCCTGGACCCCAGTGGCAGTTAACTATGGCTACACCTTC. Translating it yields CAWTPVAVNYGYTF. The entire variable domain, with the rest obtained from reference TRBV30 and TRBJ1-2, is as follows: SQTIHQWPATLVQPVGSPLSLECTVEGTSNPNLYWYRQAAGRGLQLLFYSVGIGQISSEVPQNLSASRPQDRQFILSSKKLLLSDSGFYLCAWTPVAVNYGYTFGSGTRLTVV.